This TCR beta chain is drawn from a study of blood T cell repertoires in COVID-19. V gave up 0 bases and J gave up 4 bases; unmatched junction bases: 5. CDR3 length: 16 amino acids. Germline loops: CDR1 SGHTA, CDR2 FQGNSA. Measured with immunoSEQ multiplex PCR; TCRdb has only the in-frame clones, and not every one. The data show about 140,000 clones, 81% seen once. The gene calls are TRBV7-2 and TRBJ2-2, with TRBD1 matching over 7 bases. The sequence derives from a human donor in a cohort sampled during active COVID-19. Sample: peripheral blood. The CDR3 coding sequence is TGTGCCAGCAGCTTAGCGACAGGGAGATCCACCGGGGAGCTGTTTTTT. It encodes CASSLATGRSTGELFF.